This TCR beta chain was profiled in a study of PD-L1 blockade in urothelial cancer. Overall study: Patients with male sex and bladder-origin urothelial cancer accounted for about 85% of the 29 enrolled. Blood underwent analysis 3 weeks (second dose) and 6 weeks after treatment began. The median T cell count in blood samples was some 140,000.

J gave up 6 bases and V 3 bases, and 9 bases lay outside the gene matches. The CDR3 is 14 amino acids. Per germline, CDR1 SGHDT and CDR2 YYEEEE. Time point noted: peripheral blood 6 weeks after treatment start. The data were produced by immunoSEQ multiplex PCR, yet TCRdb's version contains in-frame clones alone and is incomplete. The table records approximately 79,000 clones, roughly 90% of them present only once. The V call is TRBV5-6, the J call TRBJ2-7; 7 nucleotides line up with TRBD2. Source: PBMCs, taken around atezolizumab (anti-PD-L1) treatment. The source is a woman older than 75 with urothelial cancer. The chain's CDR3 is CASSSGLKGLEQYF. CDR3 DNA sequence: TGTGCCAGCAGCTCGGGACTAAAGGGTCTCGAGCAGTACTTC.